A selection of T cell receptor beta chains follows, all from one sample in a study of shared clonotypes between healthy human individuals. Data came from immunoSEQ multiplex PCR; TCRdb stores just in-frame clones and leaves some out. This table has millions of clones, just over 90% appearing once. The specimen was naive CD8+ T cells from PBMCs. Every receptor here comes from a young man in good health. Some clones in this sample may be carry-over from other donors' samples. The CDR3 runs from the conserved cysteine through the conserved F or W. A D gene is named only where the DNA matches it firmly. The listing skips clone size in some rows; elsewhere it reads once, few, many or a size class.

TRBV28	.	15	TRBJ2-2	.	TGTGCCAGCAGATCAGGGGGGACGGTCACCGGGGAGCTGTTTTTT	CASRSGGTVTGELFF
TRBV9	.	15	TRBJ2-2	.	TGTGCCAGCAGCCCCCGTGAGGGAATCTCCGGGGAGCTGTTTTTT	CASSPREGISGELFF
TRBV10-3	.	15	TRBJ2-7	.	TGTGCCATCAGTGAGGTTTGGGGGGAATCCTACGAGCAGTACTTC	CAISEVWGESYEQYF
TRBV7-9	.	14	TRBJ2-3	TRBD1	TGTGCCAGCAGCTTACACAGGGGGACAGATACGCAGTATTTT	CASSLHRGTDTQYF
TRBV7-2	.	14	TRBJ2-1	.	TGTGCCAGCAGCTTAGGGTTTTTAGGCAATGAGCAGTTCTTC	CASSLGFLGNEQFF
TRBV28	.	16	TRBJ2-1	TRBD2	TGTGCCAGCACCCCTATAGGGGCTAGCGGGAGTCATGAGCAGTTCTTC	CASTPIGASGSHEQFF
TRBV7-6	.	14	TRBJ1-5	TRBD1	TGTGCCAGCAGCCCGACAGGGGGCAATCAGCCCCAGCATTTT	CASSPTGGNQPQHF
TRBV28	.	15	TRBJ1-5	TRBD1	TGTGCCAGCAGTGCCGAGGGACAGGGGAATCAGCCCCAGCATTTT	CASSAEGQGNQPQHF
TRBV10-1	few	15	TRBJ1-1	TRBD1	TGCGCCAGCTCATCTGGGACAGACCTTAACACTGAAGCTTTCTTT	CASSSGTDLNTEAFF
TRBV27	.	14	TRBJ2-5	TRBD1	TGTGCCAGCAGCCCGACAGGGCTGGGGGAGACCCAGTACTTC	CASSPTGLGETQYF
TRBV5-1	.	15	TRBJ2-1	TRBD2	TGCGCCAGCGATATAGCGGGAGGCTATTACAATGAGCAGTTCTTC	CASDIAGGYYNEQFF
TRBV9	once	15	TRBJ2-1	TRBD2	TGTGCCAGCAGCATGACTAGCGGGGGAAACAATGAGCAGTTCTTC	CASSMTSGGNNEQFF
TRBV11-2	.	16	TRBJ2-7	TRBD1	TGTGCCAGCAGGGGACAGGGTACTACTCCCTCCTACGAGCAGTACTTC	CASRGQGTTPSYEQYF
TRBV6-4	.	13	TRBJ1-1	.	TGTGCCAGCAGTGAGTGGCCTCGTGGTGAAGCTTTCTTT	CASSEWPRGEAFF
TRBV28	.	16	TRBJ2-7	TRBD1	TGTGCCAGCAGTTTAGGGGGGACAGGGGTACCCGACGAGCAGTACTTC	CASSLGGTGVPDEQYF
TRBV18	.	15	TRBJ2-3	TRBD2	TGTGCCAGCTCACCGGGGACTAGCGGAACAGATACGCAGTATTTT	CASSPGTSGTDTQYF
TRBV9	few	14	TRBJ2-7	TRBD2	TGTGCCAGCAGCAAGACTAGCGGGAGGCACGAGCAGTACTTC	CASSKTSGRHEQYF
TRBV9	.	16	TRBJ2-7	TRBD2	TGTGCCAGCAGCGTACGGGCTAGCGGTCCGAGGAACGAGCAGTACTTC	CASSVRASGPRNEQYF
TRBV9	.	15	TRBJ2-1	TRBD1	TGTGCCAGCAGCGTTGGGACAGGCGCCTACAATGAGCAGTTCTTC	CASSVGTGAYNEQFF
TRBV6-1	.	15	TRBJ2-7	TRBD1	TGTGCCAGCAGTGGACCCGGGACAGGGTCCTACGAGCAGTACTTC	CASSGPGTGSYEQYF
TRBV7-9	.	16	TRBJ2-7	.	TGTGCCAGCAGCTCCCTTCTAGGGCCTCGCTCCTACGAGCAGTACTTC	CASSSLLGPRSYEQYF
TRBV5-1	.	15	TRBJ1-2	.	TGCGCCAGCAGCTTGGATAGCAAGACTAACTATGGCTACACCTTC	CASSLDSKTNYGYTF
TRBV6-1	.	17	TRBJ2-1	.	TGTGCCAGCAGTGAAGGTGTCAGCAAGTTTTCCTACAATGAGCAGTTCTTC	CASSEGVSKFSYNEQFF
TRBV6-6	few	10	TRBJ1-1	.	TGTGCCAGCAGTTACGTAACGGCTTTCTTT	CASSYVTAFF
TRBV4-1	.	16	TRBJ2-1	TRBD1	TGCGCCAGCAGCCAAGAGACAGGGATCGACTACAATGAGCAGTTCTTC	CASSQETGIDYNEQFF
TRBV27	once	15	TRBJ2-7	TRBD1	TGTGCCAGCAGTCTGGCGGGACAGGGGACCTACGAGCAGTACTTC	CASSLAGQGTYEQYF
TRBV15	.	15	TRBJ2-1	TRBD2	TGTGCCACCAGCATAGGACTAGCGGGGGGCAATGAGCAGTTCTTC	CATSIGLAGGNEQFF
TRBV7-9	.	15	TRBJ2-1	TRBD1	TGTGCCAGCCTTCTCGGGGACAGGGTCTCCAATGAGCAGTTCTTC	CASLLGDRVSNEQFF
TRBV28	.	14	TRBJ2-7	.	TGTGCCAGCAGACGCCCTTTCGATACCGACAGGCAGTACTTC	CASRRPFDTDRQYF
TRBV9	.	16	TRBJ2-1	TRBD2	TGTGCCAGCAGCGTAGCTGACCTAGCGGGAGGCCCGGAGCAGTTCTTC	CASSVADLAGGPEQFF
TRBV7-4	.	14	TRBJ2-5	.	TGTGCCAGCAGCTTAGGTGAGGAGAGGAAGACCCAGTACTTC	CASSLGEERKTQYF
TRBV30	.	16	TRBJ1-2	TRBD1	TGTGCCTGGAGTGTGGGCAGGGGGCCGCTTAACTATGGCTACACCTTC	CAWSVGRGPLNYGYTF
TRBV27	.	15	TRBJ2-1	TRBD2	TGTGCCAGCAGTCATCCGGCGGGAGGGACGGTTGAGCAGTTCTTC	CASSHPAGGTVEQFF
TRBV7-9	.	16	TRBJ1-4	.	TGTGCCAGCAGCTTAGGAGGTCGGGGGTTTGAGGAAAAACTGTTTTTT	CASSLGGRGFEEKLFF
TRBV7-9	.	13	TRBJ2-1	.	TGTGCCAGCAGCTTAGACAGACTAAATGAGCAGTTCTTC	CASSLDRLNEQFF
TRBV11-2	.	14	TRBJ1-5	TRBD1	TGTGCCAGCAGCTTTACAGGGGCTAATCAGCCCCAGCATTTT	CASSFTGANQPQHF
TRBV28	.	13	TRBJ2-7	.	TGTGCCAGCAGTAGATCCGGGACCCACGAGCAGTACTTC	CASSRSGTHEQYF
TRBV9	.	13	TRBJ2-7	.	TGTGCCAGCAGCGAGGTGGTTGGCTACGAGCAGTACTTC	CASSEVVGYEQYF
TRBV6-1	.	15	TRBJ1-2	.	TGTGCCAGCAGTATCCCGACACGGGCCGGGCGTGGCTACACCTTC	CASSIPTRAGRGYTF
TRBV7-9	few	11	TRBJ2-1	.	TGTGCCAGCAAGTCCAACAATGAGCAGTTCTTC	CASKSNNEQFF
TRBV27	.	16	TRBJ2-3	TRBD2	TGTGCCAGCAGTCCATCTAGCGGGAGGGCCGCAGATACGCAGTATTTT	CASSPSSGRAADTQYF
TRBV7-3	.	15	TRBJ2-1	TRBD2	TGTGCCAGCAGCTCAGGACTAGCGGGGTACAATGAGCAGTTCTTC	CASSSGLAGYNEQFF
TRBV7-9	few	12	TRBJ1-2	TRBD1	TGTGCCAGCCAACAGGGGTGGTATGGCTACACCTTC	CASQQGWYGYTF
TRBV6-6	.	16	TRBJ2-1	.	TGTGCCAGCCAGAACTTCGGGAGTAGCTCCTACAATGAGCAGTTCTTC	CASQNFGSSSYNEQFF
TRBV27	.	16	TRBJ2-3	TRBD2	TGTGCCAGCAGTTTACGGCTAGCGGGACCCACAGATACGCAGTATTTT	CASSLRLAGPTDTQYF
TRBV6-6	.	12	TRBJ1-5	.	TGTGCCAGCAGTTACGGTAGCTCTTCCGGACATTTT	CASSYGSSSGHF
TRBV15	.	23	TRBJ2-3	.	TGTGCCACCAGCAGAGTGGGAAAAAACCCGACGGGACACGTCCCAGAAGGGGCAGATACGCAGTATTTT	CATSRVGKNPTGHVPEGADTQYF
TRBV14	.	13	TRBJ2-3	.	TGTGCCAGCACCACAGGGAGGGTGGATACGCAGTATTTT	CASTTGRVDTQYF